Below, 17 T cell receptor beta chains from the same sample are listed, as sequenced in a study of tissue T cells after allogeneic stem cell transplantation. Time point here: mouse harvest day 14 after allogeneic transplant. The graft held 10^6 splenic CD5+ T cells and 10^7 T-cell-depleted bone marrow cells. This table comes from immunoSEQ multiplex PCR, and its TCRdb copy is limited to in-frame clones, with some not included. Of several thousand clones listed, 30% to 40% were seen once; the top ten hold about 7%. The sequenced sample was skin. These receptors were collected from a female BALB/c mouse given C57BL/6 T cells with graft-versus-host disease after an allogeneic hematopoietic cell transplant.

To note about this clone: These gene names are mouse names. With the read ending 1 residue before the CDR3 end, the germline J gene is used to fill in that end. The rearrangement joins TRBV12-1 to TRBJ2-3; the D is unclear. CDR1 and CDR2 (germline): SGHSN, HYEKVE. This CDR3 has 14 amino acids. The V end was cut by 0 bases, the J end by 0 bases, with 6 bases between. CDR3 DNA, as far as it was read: TGTGCCAGCTCTCTCCAGGACAGTGCAGAAACGCTGTAT. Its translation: CASSLQDSAETLY. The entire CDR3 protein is CASSLQDSAETLYF.

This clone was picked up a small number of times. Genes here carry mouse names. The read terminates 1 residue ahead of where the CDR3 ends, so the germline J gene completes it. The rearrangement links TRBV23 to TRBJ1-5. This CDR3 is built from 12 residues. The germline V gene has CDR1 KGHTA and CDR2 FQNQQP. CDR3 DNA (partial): TGCTCCAGCAGTCATAACAACCAGGCTCCGCTT. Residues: CSSSHNNQAPL. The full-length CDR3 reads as CSSSHNNQAPLF.

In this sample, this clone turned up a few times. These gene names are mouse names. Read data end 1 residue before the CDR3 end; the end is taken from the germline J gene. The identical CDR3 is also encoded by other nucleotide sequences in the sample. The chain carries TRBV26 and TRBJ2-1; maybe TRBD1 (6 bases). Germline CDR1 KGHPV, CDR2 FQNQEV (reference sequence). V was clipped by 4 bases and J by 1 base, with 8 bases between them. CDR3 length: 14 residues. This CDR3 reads CASSRQGNYAEQFF. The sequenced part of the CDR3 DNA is TGTGCCAGCAGTCGTCAGGGGAACTATGCTGAGCAGTTC.

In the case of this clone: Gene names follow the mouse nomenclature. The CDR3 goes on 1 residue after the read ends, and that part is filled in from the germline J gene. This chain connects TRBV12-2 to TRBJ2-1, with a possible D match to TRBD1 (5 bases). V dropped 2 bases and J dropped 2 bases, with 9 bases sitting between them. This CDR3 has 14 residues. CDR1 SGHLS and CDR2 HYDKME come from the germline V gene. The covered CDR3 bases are TGTGCCAGCTCTCAGGGGAGAGACTATGCTGAGCAGTTC. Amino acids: CASSQGRDYAEQF. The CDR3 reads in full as CASSQGRDYAEQFF.

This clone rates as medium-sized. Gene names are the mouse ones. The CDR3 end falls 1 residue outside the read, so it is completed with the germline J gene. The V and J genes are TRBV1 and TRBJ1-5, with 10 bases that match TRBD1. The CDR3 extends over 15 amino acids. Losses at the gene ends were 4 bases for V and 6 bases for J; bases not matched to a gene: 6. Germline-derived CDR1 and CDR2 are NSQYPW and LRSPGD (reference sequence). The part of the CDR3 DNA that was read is TGCACCTGCAGTGTCCGGGACAGGGGATCCCAGGCTCCGCTT. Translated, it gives CTCSVRDRGSQAPL. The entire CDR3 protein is CTCSVRDRGSQAPLF.

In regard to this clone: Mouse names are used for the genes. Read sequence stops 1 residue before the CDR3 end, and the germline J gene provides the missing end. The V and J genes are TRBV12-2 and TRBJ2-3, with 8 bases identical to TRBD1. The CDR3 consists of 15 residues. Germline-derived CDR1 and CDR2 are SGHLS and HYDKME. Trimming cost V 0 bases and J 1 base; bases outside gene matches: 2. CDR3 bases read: TGTGCCAGCTCTCTCGGACAGGGCCGTGCAGAAACGCTGTAT. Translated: CASSLGQGRAETLY. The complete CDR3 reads CASSLGQGRAETLYF.

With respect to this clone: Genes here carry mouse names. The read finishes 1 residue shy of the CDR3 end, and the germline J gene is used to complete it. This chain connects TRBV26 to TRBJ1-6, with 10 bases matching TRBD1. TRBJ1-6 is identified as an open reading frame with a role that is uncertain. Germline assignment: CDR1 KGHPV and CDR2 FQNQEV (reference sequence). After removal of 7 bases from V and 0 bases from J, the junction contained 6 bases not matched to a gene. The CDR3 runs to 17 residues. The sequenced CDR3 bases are TGTGCCAGCACCCCGGGACAGGGGAGTTCCTATAATTCGCCCCTCTAC. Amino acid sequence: CASTPGQGSSYNSPLY. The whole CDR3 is CASTPGQGSSYNSPLYF.

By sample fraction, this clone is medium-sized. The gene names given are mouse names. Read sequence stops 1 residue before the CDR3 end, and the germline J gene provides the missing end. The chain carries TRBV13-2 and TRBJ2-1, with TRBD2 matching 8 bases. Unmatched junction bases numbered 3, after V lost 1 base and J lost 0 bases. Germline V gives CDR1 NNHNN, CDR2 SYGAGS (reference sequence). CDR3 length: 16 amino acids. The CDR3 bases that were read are TGTGCCAGCGGTGATTTGGGGGGGGTTAACTATGCTGAGCAGTTC. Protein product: CASGDLGGVNYAEQF. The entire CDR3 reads CASGDLGGVNYAEQFF.

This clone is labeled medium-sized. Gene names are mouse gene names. This CDR3 is CSSSQNRGSGNTLYF. The sequenced CDR3 bases are TGCTCCAGCAGTCAAAACAGGGGATCTGGAAATACGCTCTAT. The gene calls are TRBV23 and TRBJ1-3; the table names TRBD1, a call not compared with the DNA. The read is 1 residue too short to cover the CDR3 end, so that end is filled in from the germline J gene. Germline-derived CDR1 and CDR2 are KGHTA and FQNQQP. The CDR3 runs to 15 residues. The complete variable domain, with remaining parts taken from reference TRBV23 and TRBJ1-3, reads DAAVTQKPRYLIKMKGQEAEMKCIPEKGHTAVFWYQQKQSKELKFLIYFQNQQPLDQIDMVKERFSAVCPSSSLCSLGIRTCEAEDSALYLCSSSQNRGSGNTLYFGEGSRLIVV.

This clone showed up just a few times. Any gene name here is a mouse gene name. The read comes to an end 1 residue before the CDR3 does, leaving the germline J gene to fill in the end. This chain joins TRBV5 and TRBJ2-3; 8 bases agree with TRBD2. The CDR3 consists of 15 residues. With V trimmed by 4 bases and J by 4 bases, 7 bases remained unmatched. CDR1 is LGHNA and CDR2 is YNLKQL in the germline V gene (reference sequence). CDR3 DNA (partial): TGTGCCAGCAGCCGCGGGACTGGAAGTCCAGAAACGCTGTAT. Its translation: CASSRGTGSPETLY. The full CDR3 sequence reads CASSRGTGSPETLYF.

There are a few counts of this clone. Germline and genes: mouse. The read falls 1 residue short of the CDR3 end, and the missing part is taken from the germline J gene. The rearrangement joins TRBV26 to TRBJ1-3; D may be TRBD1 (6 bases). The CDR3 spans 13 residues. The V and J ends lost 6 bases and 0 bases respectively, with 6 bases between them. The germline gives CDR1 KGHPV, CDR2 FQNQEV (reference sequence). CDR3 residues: CASRTGSGNTLYF. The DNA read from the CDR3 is TGTGCCAGCAGGACAGGTTCTGGAAATACGCTCTAT.

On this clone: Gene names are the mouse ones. The CDR3 loop is CASSGQANSDYTF. CDR3 DNA, as far as it was read: TGTGCCAGCAGCGGACAAGCAAACTCCGACTACACC. The V gene is TRBV24, the J gene TRBJ1-2; tentatively, D is TRBD1 (5 bases). The CDR3 end is not reached by the read, which stops 1 residue before it; the germline J gene fills it in. Germline V gene lookup returns CDR1 KGHTA and CDR2 FRNEEI. Trimming shortened V by 6 bases and J by 0 bases, and 8 bases separated the two germline ends. The CDR3 is made up of 13 amino acids.

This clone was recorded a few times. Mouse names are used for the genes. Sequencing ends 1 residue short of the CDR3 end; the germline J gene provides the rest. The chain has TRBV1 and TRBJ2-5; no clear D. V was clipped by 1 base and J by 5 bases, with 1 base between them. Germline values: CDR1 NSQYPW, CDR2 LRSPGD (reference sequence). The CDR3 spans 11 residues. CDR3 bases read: TGCACCTGCAGTGCAGCAGACACCCAGTAC. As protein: CTCSAADTQY. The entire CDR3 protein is CTCSAADTQYF.

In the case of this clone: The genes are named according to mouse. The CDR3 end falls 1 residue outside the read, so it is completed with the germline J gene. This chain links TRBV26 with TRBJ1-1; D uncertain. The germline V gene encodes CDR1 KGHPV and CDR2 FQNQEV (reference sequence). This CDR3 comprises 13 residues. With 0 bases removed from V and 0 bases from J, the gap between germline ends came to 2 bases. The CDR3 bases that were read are TGTGCCAGCAGTCTGTCTGCAAACACAGAAGTCTTC. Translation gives CASSLSANTEVF. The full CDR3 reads CASSLSANTEVFF. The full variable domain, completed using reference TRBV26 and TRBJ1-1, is NSKVIQTPRYLVKGQGQKAKMRCIPEKGHPVVFWYQQNKNNEFKFLINFQNQEVLQQIDMTEKRFSAECPSNSPCSLEIQSSEAGDSALYLCASSLSANTEVFFGKGTRLTVV.

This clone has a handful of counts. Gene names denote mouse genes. The part of the CDR3 DNA that was read is TGTGCCAGCAGCCATTCCTATAATTCGCCCCTCTAC. This codes for CASSHSYNSPLY. The entire CDR3 protein reads CASSHSYNSPLYF. The chain has TRBV3 and TRBJ1-6, with D hard to call. The read halts 1 residue ahead of the CDR3 end, with the missing end drawn from the germline J gene. TRBJ1-6 is known as an ORF, though its function is uncertain. V lost 5 bases, J lost 0 bases, and 2 bases lay in between. Germline V gene lookup returns CDR1 SNHLY and CDR2 FYNGKV (reference sequence). There are 13 residues in the CDR3.

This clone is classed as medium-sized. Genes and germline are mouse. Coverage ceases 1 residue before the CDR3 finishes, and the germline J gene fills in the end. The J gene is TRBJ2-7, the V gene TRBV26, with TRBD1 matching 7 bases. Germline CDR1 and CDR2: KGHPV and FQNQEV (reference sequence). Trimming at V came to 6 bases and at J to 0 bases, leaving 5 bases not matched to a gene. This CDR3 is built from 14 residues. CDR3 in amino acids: CASSRGQSSYEQYF. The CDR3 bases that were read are TGTGCCAGCAGCCGGGGACAGAGCTCCTATGAACAGTAC.

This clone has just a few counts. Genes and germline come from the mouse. CDR3 amino acids: CASSERTGHAEQFF. The covered CDR3 bases are TGTGCCAGCAGTGAACGGACAGGCCATGCTGAGCAGTTC. J is TRBJ2-1 and V is TRBV13-3, with TRBD1 matching over 7 bases. With the read ending 1 residue before the CDR3 end, the germline J gene is used to fill in that end. The CDR3 totals 14 residues. V trimming: 2 bases; J trimming: 5 bases; junction bases outside the gene matches: 4. Germline V gene lookup returns CDR1 NNHDY and CDR2 SYVADS.